A single sample gave rise to the 29 T cell receptor beta chains below, sequenced in a study of T cells in Graves' hyperthyroidism and ophthalmopathy. Using RNA transcripts as the source, TCR beta CDR3 regions were amplified. During a first-round RT-PCR of the TCR CDR3, the HTBI primer set was used. TCRdb recomputed calls from the multiplex PCR reads with MiXCR, one row per CDR3 protein. The repertoire has approximately 400,000 distinct CDR3 sequences, 15% to 18% of them found once; the top ten carry about 14%. Sequencing used blood. The receptor source for this set is a woman aged 18-29 years with Graves' hyperthyroidism.

This clonotype occurred a few times. The chain uses TRBV6-1 and TRBJ1-2; TRBD1 agrees at 10 bases. Germline assignment: CDR1 MNHNS and CDR2 SASEGT. The CDR3 length is 16 residues. V gave up 5 bases and J gave up 3 bases; unmatched junction bases: 9. CDR3 residues: CASSPTGGLFDYGYTF. DNA of the CDR3: TGTGCCAGCAGTCCGACAGGGGGCCTCTTCGACTATGGCTACACCTTC.

This clonotype was counted between two and nine times. The rearrangement links TRBV12-3 or TRBV12-4 to TRBJ2-5; TRBD2 agrees at 10 bases. The CDR3 length is 15 residues. The ends lost 6 bases at V and 4 bases at J; junction bases unmatched: 8. The CDR3 is CASSRGTSVSETQYF. CDR3 DNA sequence: TGTGCCAGCAGCCGGGGGACTAGCGTGTCAGAGACCCAGTACTTC.

The genes are TRBV24-1 and TRBJ2-1, with D uncertain. V was trimmed by 4 bases and J by 4 bases, leaving 13 bases between them. The CDR3 loop spans 15 amino acids. Germline V CDR1 and CDR2: KGHDR, SFDVKD. CDR3 region: CATSDTTKDYNEQFF. The CDR3 DNA reads as TGTGCCACCAGTGACACGACAAAGGATTACAATGAGCAGTTCTTC.

The chain uses TRBV11-2 and TRBJ2-1; tentatively, D is TRBD1 or TRBD2 (5 bases each). CDR1 is SGHAT, CDR2 FQNNGV, per germline. The CDR3 length is 18 residues. The germline V and J ends were trimmed by 6 bases and 5 bases, with 26 bases remaining between them. CDR3 sequence: CASSPPLRGLGVNNEQFF. The CDR3 DNA follows: TGTGCCAGCAGTCCCCCCCTCCGGGGCCTAGGCGTTAACAATGAGCAGTTCTTC.

The chain combines TRBV7-2 with TRBJ2-7; D remains ambiguous. The CDR3 spans 16 residues. CDR1 and CDR2 (germline): SGHTA, FQGNSA. The V end lost 5 bases, the J end lost 3 bases, and 20 bases lay between the germline ends. The CDR3 bases are TGTGCCAGCAGCCCCCAACGAGGTTCCCTCTTCTACGAGCAGTACTTC. It codes for CASSPQRGSLFYEQYF.

The chain couples TRBV6-2 or TRBV6-3 to TRBJ1-3; D is perhaps TRBD1 (6 bases). The CDR3 is 16 amino acids. V lost 0 bases and J 0 bases, leaving 9 bases between the germline ends. Per the germline V gene, CDR1 is MNHEY and CDR2 is SVGEGT. Written as DNA, the CDR3 is TGTGCCAGCAGTTACTCGGACAGACGCTCTGGAAACACCATATATTTT. Residues: CASSYSDRRSGNTIYF.

The table lists this clonotype with many counts. The chain links TRBV7-9 to TRBJ2-2; perhaps TRBD2 as D (6 bases). The CDR3 consists of 18 residues. Germline V gene sequence: CDR1 SEHNR, CDR2 FQNEAQ (reference sequence). V gave up 5 bases and J gave up 0 bases, with 19 bases separating them. CDR3 DNA: TGTGCCAGCAGCAGGACTACTCCGGGACGGACGAACACCGGGGAGCTGTTTTTT. The encoded protein is CASSRTTPGRTNTGELFF. The full variable domain, completed using reference TRBV7-9 and TRBJ2-2, is DTGVSQNPRHKITKRGQNVTFRCDPISEHNRLYWYRQTLGQGPEFLTYFQNEAQLEKSRLLSDRFSAERPKGSFSTLEIQRTEQGDSAMYLCASSRTTPGRTNTGELFFGEGSRLTVL.

The chain is built from TRBV6-5 and TRBJ1-1; TRBD1 is a possible D gene (5 bases). Germline V gene sequence: CDR1 MNHEY, CDR2 SVGAGI. Trimming took 2 bases from V and 1 from J, leaving 14 bases between them. The CDR3 has 16 amino acids. CDR3 sequence: CASSYPTGRKNTEAFF. The CDR3, as DNA: TGTGCCAGCAGTTACCCGACGGGACGGAAGAACACTGAAGCTTTCTTT.

The V gene is TRBV2, the J gene TRBJ2-4; 9 bases line up with TRBD1. J lost 11 bases, V lost 6 bases, and 5 bases had no gene match. The CDR3 is 12 amino acids. Germline-derived CDR1 and CDR2 are SNHLY and FYNNEI. The chain's CDR3 is CASSRTGAVQYF. CDR3 coding DNA: TGTGCCAGCAGCAGGACAGGGGCAGTTCAGTACTTC.

The chain uses TRBV11-2 and TRBJ2-7, with 8 bases aligning to TRBD2. CDR1 is SGHAT, CDR2 FQNNGV, per germline. The CDR3 has 14 residues. V was clipped by 3 bases and J by 6 bases; unmatched bases: 7. The CDR3 DNA follows: TGTGCCAGCAGCTTTCAACGGGAGGGGGTCGAGCAGTACTTC. It is translated as CASSFQREGVEQYF.

This clonotype was observed many times. The V and J genes are TRBV28 and TRBJ2-7; D possibly corresponds to TRBD2 (5 bases). Germline values: CDR1 MDHEN, CDR2 SYDVKM. The V gene lost 0 bases and the J gene lost 4 bases, with 19 bases spanning the gap. The CDR3 has 17 amino acids. In DNA, the CDR3 is TGTGCCAGCAGTTTATGGGTTTCGGCGGGTCATAGATACGAGCAGTACTTC. It is translated as CASSLWVSAGHRYEQYF.

This clonotype was recorded at least ten times. The V and J genes are TRBV7-2 and TRBJ1-2; possible D gene TRBD1, 5 bases. Deletions cut 1 base from V and 8 bases from J, with 20 bases between. The CDR3 sequence is 16 residues long. CDR1 is SGHTA and CDR2 is FQGNSA in the germline V gene. Written as DNA, the CDR3 is TGTGCCAGCAGCTTAGACGGGACTCCCGGTTTCACGGGCTACACCTTC. It yields the protein CASSLDGTPGFTGYTF.

This clonotype was seen a few times. This rearrangement joins TRBV15 to TRBJ2-2; 8 nucleotides agree with TRBD2. Germline CDR1 and CDR2: LNHNV and YYDKDF (reference sequence). The CDR3 runs 16 residues. The ends lost 6 bases at V and 3 bases at J; junction bases unmatched: 9. The DNA for the CDR3 is TGTGCCACCAGGGGAACGGGAGGGCCGCACACCGGGGAGCTGTTTTTT. It codes for CATRGTGGPHTGELFF.

This clonotype was seen a few times. The chain links TRBV7-8 to TRBJ2-3; either TRBD1 or TRBD2 may fit D (5 bases each). The CDR3 covers 16 residues. Germline values: CDR1 SGHVS, CDR2 FQNEAQ. V lost 7 bases and J 6 bases, leaving 23 bases between the germline ends. CDR3 DNA sequence: TGTGCCAGCATACTATCCCAGGGACCGCTCGGGGATACGCAGTATTTT. Its protein is CASILSQGPLGDTQYF.

The CDR3 nucleotides are TGTGCCATCAGTGAGACAGGGATCTCCTACGAGCAGTACTTC. As protein: CAISETGISYEQYF. This chain joins TRBV10-3 and TRBJ2-7, with D perhaps matching TRBD1 (6 bases). Trimming shortened V by 2 bases and J by 0 bases, and 8 bases separated the two germline ends. Germline CDR1 reads ENHRY; CDR2 reads SYGVKD. This CDR3 contains 14 residues.

This clonotype was seen ten or more times. DNA for the CDR3: TGTGCCAGCAGCCCTACAGGGCAAGAGACCCAGTACTTC. Translating gives CASSPTGQETQYF. This chain connects TRBV11-1 to TRBJ2-5, with a possible D match to TRBD1 (6 bases). The germline gives CDR1 SGHAT, CDR2 FQDESV (reference sequence). This CDR3 is 13 amino acids long. Trimming removed 5 bases at V and 2 bases at J, with 9 bases between.

This clonotype was found many times. This chain links TRBV2 with TRBJ2-7; D possibly corresponds to TRBD1 (6 bases). CDR3 length: 12 amino acids. CDR1 is SNHLY, CDR2 FYNNEI, per germline. V lost 8 bases and J 1 base, leaving 9 bases between the germline ends. The CDR3 nucleotides are TGTGCCAGCGGTGGACAGTCCTACGAGCAGTACTTC. The encoded protein is CASGGQSYEQYF.

A word on this clonotype: A read error may explain this, as a much larger clone is one base away. This chain joins TRBV6-1 and TRBJ1-3; D gene uncertain. Trimming removed 1 base at V and 3 bases at J, with 7 bases between. Germline V CDR1 and CDR2: MNHNS, SASEGT. The CDR3 consists of 14 residues. The CDR3 sequence is CASSEGGIGNTIYF. The DNA of the CDR3 is TGTGCCAGCAGTGAAGGTGGAATTGGAAACACCATATATTTT.

CDR3 sequence reads: CASSQDLAGGLGAQDTQYF. CDR3 nucleotide sequence: TGCGCCAGCAGCCAAGATCTAGCGGGGGGGCTGGGGGCACAAGATACGCAGTATTTT. The V gene is TRBV4-3, the J gene TRBJ2-3; 12 bases fit TRBD2. CDR3 length: 19 residues. Germline lookup yields CDR1 LGHNA and CDR2 YSLEER. Trimming cost V 0 bases and J 5 bases; bases outside gene matches: 12.

This clonotype was counted between two and nine times. The chain carries TRBV20-1 and TRBJ2-4, with 10 bases fitting TRBD2. Germline-derived CDR1 and CDR2 are DFQATT and SNEGSKA (reference sequence). Trimming took 2 bases from V and 3 from J; bases not matched to a gene: 7. The CDR3 totals 16 residues. The CDR3 is CSARLAGERGKNIQYF. The CDR3 DNA follows: TGCAGTGCTAGACTAGCGGGAGAAAGGGGCAAAAACATTCAGTACTTC.

V is TRBV6-1 and J is TRBJ2-5; D unresolved. In germline, CDR1 is MNHNS, CDR2 SASEGT. Trimming stripped 5 bases from V and 5 bases from J, with 18 bases between. The CDR3 is 15 amino acids. For the CDR3, the DNA is TGTGCCAGCAGTCTTCGAGTGGGGTTGTGGGAGACCCAGTACTTC. It specifies CASSLRVGLWETQYF.

This clonotype was seen many times. The chain employs TRBV28 and TRBJ1-4; 9 positions agree with TRBD1. The V gene end was trimmed by 3 bases and the J gene end by 6 bases; junction bases not matched to a gene: 2. The CDR3 is 14 residues long. Looked up from germline, CDR1 is MDHEN and CDR2 is SYDVKM. The CDR3 nucleotides read TGTGCCAGCAGTTTCACAGGGGGCGATGAAAAACTGTTTTTT. Protein product: CASSFTGGDEKLFF.

In this sample, this clonotype turned up many times. The chain has TRBV28 and TRBJ2-7; 9 bases map to TRBD1. Trimming cost V 7 bases and J 4 bases; bases outside gene matches: 11. In germline, CDR1 is MDHEN, CDR2 SYDVKM. The CDR3 contains 15 residues. The CDR3 region is CASTTPGTGQYEQYF. CDR3 DNA: TGTGCCAGCACCACCCCCGGGACAGGGCAGTACGAGCAGTACTTC.

The chain carries TRBV5-6 and TRBJ2-5; a weak D match, TRBD2 (6 bases). CDR1 and CDR2 from the germline V gene are SGHDT and YYEEEE. The CDR3 consists of 15 residues. V lost 3 bases and J lost 2, with 14 bases in between. CDR3 in DNA: TGTGCCAGCAGCTCCTTAGGACTATCACAAGAGACCCAGTACTTC. It yields the protein CASSSLGLSQETQYF.

Only one count was recorded for this clonotype. The V gene is TRBV29-1, the J gene TRBJ2-5, with D hard to call. Germline-derived CDR1 and CDR2 are SQVTM and ANQGSEA. The CDR3 consists of 13 residues. The V end was cut by 7 bases, the J end by 2 bases, with 14 bases between. CDR3 region: CSAARALQETQYF. The DNA of the CDR3 is TGCAGCGCCGCACGGGCGCTACAAGAGACCCAGTACTTC.

In its sample, this clonotype was seen a few times. V and J are TRBV4-3 and TRBJ2-7; a possible D gene is TRBD2 (5 bases). V gave up 1 base and J gave up 0 bases, with 10 bases separating them. Germline values: CDR1 LGHNA, CDR2 YSLEER. The CDR3 is made up of 15 amino acids. CDR3 in amino acids: CASSQGQGGSYEQYF. Here the CDR3 DNA reads TGCGCCAGCAGCCAAGGACAAGGAGGCTCCTACGAGCAGTACTTC.

This clonotype was recorded at least ten times. The chain uses TRBV6-2 or TRBV6-3 and TRBJ2-2; D is undetermined. The germline gives CDR1 MNHEY, CDR2 SVGEGT. Trimming took off 2 bases at V and 1 base at J, with 5 bases between the two ends. The CDR3 spans 14 residues. The CDR3 spells CASSYGLNTGELFF. Written as DNA, the CDR3 is TGTGCCAGCAGTTACGGGCTGAACACCGGGGAGCTGTTTTTT.

This clonotype showed up many times. V gene TRBV20-1 combines with J gene TRBJ2-4; 7 bases align to TRBD1. Germline V lookup: CDR1 DFQATT, CDR2 SNEGSKA (reference sequence). The V and J ends lost 5 bases and 5 bases, in that order; junction bases with no gene match: 6. The CDR3 runs 13 residues. CDR3 DNA sequence: TGCAGTGCTGGGGCCGGGACAGAAAACATTCAGTACTTC. Residues: CSAGAGTENIQYF.

The table lists this clonotype with a few counts. In nucleotides, the CDR3 is TGTGCCAGCTCACCAGAGGGGAACGAAGCTTTCTTT. Its translation is CASSPEGNEAFF. The V gene is TRBV18, the J gene TRBJ1-1, with D tentatively TRBD1 (5 bases). Germline CDR1 KGHSH, CDR2 LQKENI. Trimming took 2 bases from V and 8 from J, leaving 9 bases between them. This CDR3 spans 12 amino acids.